This TCR beta chain was found in a study of blood T cells in healthy people across ages. Study findings and constraints: With age, beta diversity per million T cells declined roughly linearly, significantly by roughly 40. Higher diversity and more naive CD4+ cells were features of long-lived donors, compared to aged donors.

Every donor provided 8.5 to 10 milliliters of peripheral blood. It was with a sample-barcoded 5' primer and a J-beta primer mix that a second PCR of roughly 6 to 11 cycles was run. TCRdb fed the 5' RACE reads into MiXCR, producing one record per CDR3 protein. The sample carries 1.6 million or so distinct CDR3 sequences, 34% recorded once. A word on this clonotype: Its target is not known.

The CDR3 is 15 amino acids. Germline V gene lookup returns CDR1 MGHRA and CDR2 YSYEKL. The ends were cut back, 1 base at V and 5 bases at J, with 12 bases in the middle. The origin of this receptor is a woman between 25 and 40 years old in good health. This chain joins TRBV4-1 and TRBJ1-5; D call uncertain. The source material was blood. CDR3 nucleotide sequence: TGCGCCAGCAGCCAAGTTGTCTTGGCCGATCAGCCCCAGCATTTT. This encodes CASSQVVLADQPQHF.